This T cell receptor beta chain was recovered during a study of T cell clonotyping in hematopoietic cell transplantation. Study context: Recipient samples before transplant were obtained post-cytoreduction. Study conclusions and caveats: Cells were unsorted, so CD4 and CD8 contributions were not separated. Recipient TCR diversity dropped after transplant; expanded clonotypes rose from day 30 to 180.

The CDR3 consists of 15 residues. V lost 0 bases and J 6 bases, leaving 11 bases between the germline ends. Germline loops: CDR1 LNHNV, CDR2 YYDKDF (reference sequence). This table comes from immunoSEQ multiplex PCR, and its TCRdb copy is limited to in-frame clones, with some not included. The data show approximately 44,000 clones, with roughly 80% seen just once and over 4% held by the top ten. In regard to this clone: The antigen remains undetermined.

Time point indicated: recipient sample about 28 days before transplant, after cytoreduction. This TCR was sampled from a man aged 55-75 years with myelodysplastic syndrome. Some clones in this sample may be carry-over from other donors' samples. Sequencing was performed on peripheral blood mononuclear cells, taken before stem cell transplant. This chain links TRBV15 with TRBJ1-4; perhaps TRBD1 as D (6 bases). CDR3 amino acids: CATSRDLQGHEKLFF. CDR3 coding DNA: TGTGCCACCAGCAGAGATCTACAGGGTCATGAAAAACTGTTTTTT.